A selection of T cell receptor beta chains follows, all from one sample in a study of blood T cell repertoires in COVID-19. The repertoire was sequenced with immunoSEQ multiplex PCR; TCRdb's copy has only in-frame clones and lacks some. Among roughly 260,000 clones, about 89% were seen once, and the ten largest hold around 9.1%. The sequencing input was peripheral blood. These receptors were collected from a man aged 40-50 years who had recovered from COVID-19. The CDR3 runs from the conserved cysteine through the conserved F or W. The order of the fields is D gene, V gene, CDR3 length, clone size, J gene, CDR3 protein, CDR3 DNA. D genes are given only for firm matches. The size of a clone is reported for some rows only, either as once, few or many, or as a class for expanded clones.

TRBD2	TRBV7-9	16	.	TRBJ2-1	CASSVLTSGGGGEQFF	TGTGCCAGCAGCGTCCTCACTAGCGGGGGGGGCGGCGAGCAGTTCTTC
.	TRBV5-1	14	.	TRBJ2-3	CASRDLTSTDTQYF	TGCGCCAGCAGGGACTTAACTAGCACAGATACGCAGTATTTT
.	TRBV15	13	.	TRBJ2-7	CATSRVRGFEQYF	TGTGCCACCAGCAGAGTAAGAGGTTTCGAGCAGTACTTC
.	TRBV2	15	.	TRBJ2-2	CASRETLTGPGELFF	TGTGCCAGCAGGGAGACCCTCACAGGTCCCGGGGAGCTGTTTTTT
TRBD1	TRBV4-3	14	.	TRBJ1-6	CASSRGQVESPLHF	TGCGCCAGCAGCCGAGGACAGGTCGAGTCACCCCTCCACTTT
TRBD1	TRBV9	14	.	TRBJ2-7	CASSVGTGGGEQYF	TGTGCCAGCAGCGTAGGGACAGGGGGCGGCGAGCAGTACTTC
TRBD2	TRBV9	14	.	TRBJ2-5	CASSPSTSQETQYF	TGTGCCAGCAGCCCCTCGACTAGCCAGGAGACCCAGTACTTC
.	TRBV7-2	13	.	TRBJ1-2	CASSFTGNYGYTF	TGTGCCAGCAGCTTTACAGGGAACTATGGCTACACCTTC
.	TRBV6-5	13	few	TRBJ2-5	CASRRDRKETQYF	TGTGCCAGCAGGCGGGACAGAAAAGAGACCCAGTACTTC
TRBD1	TRBV4-3	18	.	TRBJ1-3	CASSRHPGQGSSGNTIYF	TGCGCCAGCAGCCGCCATCCGGGACAGGGTAGTTCTGGAAACACCATATATTTT
.	TRBV7-5	14	once	TRBJ2-7	CARRPGQGNYEQYF	TGTGCCAGAAGACCGGGACAGGGCAACTACGAGCAGTACTTC
.	TRBV7-9	12	few	TRBJ1-2	CASSLTQGGYTF	TGTGCCAGCAGCTTAACCCAGGGTGGCTACACCTTC
TRBD1	TRBV7-9	16	.	TRBJ1-4	CASSSTAGQGHEKLFF	TGTGCCAGCAGCTCCACTGCGGGACAGGGACATGAAAAACTGTTTTTT
.	TRBV27	14	.	TRBJ2-3	CASVGQLVTDTQYF	TGTGCCAGCGTAGGACAGCTAGTCACAGATACGCAGTATTTT
TRBD2	TRBV7-9	16	.	TRBJ2-1	CASSPQREGSYNEQFF	TGTGCCAGCAGCCCACAGCGGGAGGGCTCCTACAATGAGCAGTTCTTC
.	TRBV19	14	once	TRBJ1-2	CASSINRMNYGYTF	TGTGCCAGTAGTATTAACAGGATGAACTATGGCTACACCTTC
TRBD2	TRBV11-2	14	.	TRBJ2-1	CASSYRGGYIAQFF	TGTGCCAGCAGCTACCGGGGGGGGTACATTGCGCAGTTCTTC
.	TRBV2	14	.	TRBJ1-1	CASSRRGKDTEAFF	TGTGCCAGCAGTCGGAGGGGTAAGGACACTGAAGCTTTCTTT
.	TRBV19	14	.	TRBJ1-3	CASSIAVPGNTIYF	TGTGCCAGTAGTATCGCGGTCCCCGGAAACACCATATATTTT
TRBD2	TRBV20-1	16	few	TRBJ2-2	CSASGTLAGVTGELFF	TGCAGTGCTAGTGGGACCCTAGCGGGAGTCACCGGGGAGCTGTTTTTT
TRBD1	TRBV5-4	14	.	TRBJ2-2	CASSSDRDPGELFF	TGTGCCAGCAGCTCCGACAGGGACCCCGGGGAGCTGTTTTTT
TRBD1	TRBV6-5	16	.	TRBJ1-4	CASSYHAGTGAEKLFF	TGTGCCAGCAGTTATCACGCCGGGACAGGCGCTGAAAAACTGTTTTTT
TRBD1	TRBV6-2/TRBV6-3	15	.	TRBJ1-2	CASSYWTGPNYGYTF	TGTGCCAGCAGTTACTGGACAGGGCCCAACTATGGCTACACCTTC
.	TRBV5-5	16	.	TRBJ1-1	CASSLFGRGLTKGAFF	TGTGCCAGCAGCTTGTTCGGAAGGGGCCTTACTAAGGGGGCTTTCTTT
.	TRBV5-8	15	once	TRBJ2-4	CASSSGLLAKNIQYF	TGTGCCAGCAGCTCCGGTCTTTTAGCCAAAAACATTCAGTACTTC